This T cell receptor beta chain is from a study of cytomegalovirus exposure and HLA in healthy donors. Study results and caveats: A later analysis reportedly found that, within productive TCRs, an Asian-associated ancestry cluster had fewer N-insertions than the mean observed across the roughly 700 donors. Cytomegalovirus-associated status was assigned to 150 or so TCR beta chains.

CDR1 is SGDLS and CDR2 is YYNGEE in the germline V gene. Trimming removed 6 bases from V and 8 bases from J; junction bases left unmatched: 14. The CDR3 covers 16 residues. Primers: 60 Vbeta forward and 13 Jbeta reverse. Profiled with immunoSEQ multiplex PCR; TCRdb holds only in-frame clones, not every one. This table has approximately 140,000 clones, around 57% appearing once. In its sample, this clone was seen once. Its specificity is unknown. Material: PBMCs. This rearrangement joins TRBV9 to TRBJ2-1, with 10 bases that match TRBD1. This clonotype was obtained from a male donor in good health and CMV-seronegative. The DNA of the CDR3 is TGTGCCAGCACCATAGCCCCGGGACAGGGGTGGGATGAGCAGTTCTTC. It translates to CASTIAPGQGWDEQFF.